The present TCR beta chain was sequenced within a study of OX40 agonist ivuxolimab in advanced cancers. Sequenced by immunoSEQ multiplex PCR; TCRdb stores in-frame clones only, minus some. Altogether 50,000 to 75,000 clones are present, about 90% being singletons, with the ten largest covering 5.2%. This clone was counted once. What it binds is unknown. Study observations and caveats: Nonresponders included some who also had low normalized T-cell clonal expansion.

The J segment lost 0 bases and the V segment lost 6 bases, leaving 4 bases of the junction unmatched. Per germline, CDR1 SNHLY and CDR2 FYNNEI. The CDR3 spans 15 residues. This material consisted of CD4+ or CD8+ T cells sorted from blood, taken in a trial of the OX40 agonist ivuxolimab. This TCR derives from an adult with an advanced solid tumor such as melanoma, head and neck, liver or kidney cancer. V usage is TRBV2 and J usage is TRBJ2-7; TRBD2 agrees at 11 bases. The CDR3 here is CASSDSGRVSYEQYF. The DNA for the CDR3 is TGTGCCAGCAGCGATAGCGGGAGGGTCTCCTACGAGCAGTACTTC. Full variable domain (outside the CDR3, taken from reference TRBV2 and TRBJ2-7): EPEVTQTPSHQVTQMGQEVILRCVPISNHLYFYWYRQILGQKVEFLVSFYNNEISEKSEIFDDQFSVERPDGSNFTLKIRSTKLEDSAMYFCASSDSGRVSYEQYFGPGTRLTVT.